This T cell receptor (beta chain) was profiled in a study of cytomegalovirus exposure and HLA in healthy donors. PCR employed 60 Vbeta and 13 Jbeta primers. The data were produced by immunoSEQ multiplex PCR, yet TCRdb's version contains in-frame clones alone and is incomplete. The sample lists some 140,000 clones; roughly four fifths were seen once. CDR3 length equals 16 residues. Germline V lookup: CDR1 SGHTA, CDR2 FQGTGA. Trimming removed 4 bases from V and 2 bases from J, with 15 bases in between. This receptor was identified in a female donor in good health and CMV-seropositive. This sequence joins TRBV7-3 and TRBJ2-1; a possible D gene is TRBD2 (5 bases). The sequencing sample was made of PBMCs. The CDR3 bases are TGTGCCAGCAGCTCAAGAGAGGGCACACCCTACAATGAGCAGTTCTTC. This gives the protein CASSSREGTPYNEQFF.